The next 10 T cell receptor beta chains were all read from a single sample in a study of shared clonotypes between healthy human individuals (dated by TCRdb to about 2020). Libraries were built with the immunoSEQ multiplex PCR assay. This immuneACCESS table, as held by TCRdb, lists in-frame sequences with V and J called but not all clones. Of the missing ones, under half trace to an unresolved V gene in checked studies; the others have no known cause. This sample comprises approximately 2.3 million clones, 93% of them detected only once. About 0.39% of the sample belongs to the ten largest clones. The sequenced sample consisted of naive CD4+ T cells from PBMCs. According to the study, the label for this sample's cell subset or site signals: CD45RA+ positively selected. Receptor source: a young man in good health. Some clones in this sample may be carry-over from other donors' samples.

The chain couples TRBV4-2 to TRBJ2-1; no clear D. Trimming cost V 0 bases and J 8 bases, with 11 bases left between them. This CDR3 is built from 14 residues. CDR1 and CDR2 (germline): LGHNA, YNFKEQ. The CDR3 here is CASSQESGTYEQFF. The CDR3 DNA is TGTGCCAGCAGCCAAGAAAGTGGTACTTATGAGCAGTTCTTC.

DNA for the CDR3: TGTGCCAGCAGCGCTACCTCCGGGACGTTAAAGAACACCGGGGAGCTGTTTTTT. This gives the protein CASSATSGTLKNTGELFF. The V call is TRBV9, the J call TRBJ2-2, with D perhaps assigned TRBD1 or TRBD2 (5 bases each). The germline V gene encodes CDR1 SGDLS and CDR2 YYNGEE. The CDR3 sequence is 18 residues long. V dropped 3 bases and J dropped 1 base, with 19 bases sitting between them.

This chain joins TRBV11-2 and TRBJ2-3, with D unclear. V was pared by 6 bases and J by 5 bases, with 24 bases between. The CDR3 covers 17 residues. The germline gives CDR1 SGHAT, CDR2 FQNNGV. CDR3 sequence: CASREIRLGPPRDTQYF. The DNA of the CDR3 is TGTGCCAGCAGAGAGATAAGACTCGGACCGCCACGAGATACGCAGTATTTT.

With respect to this clone: This sample includes further DNA sequences coding for the same CDR3. The V and J genes are TRBV27 and TRBJ2-1; 10 bases agree with TRBD1. Germline CDR1 is MNHEY and CDR2 is SMNVEV (reference sequence). The V and J ends lost 6 bases and 4 bases, in that order; junction bases with no gene match: 3. The CDR3 extends over 14 amino acids. The CDR3 here is CASSRDRGYNEQFF. The CDR3 nucleotides read TGTGCCAGCAGCCGGGACAGGGGATACAATGAGCAGTTCTTC.

This clone has more than one count but fewer than ten. The sample contains more than one DNA sequence encoding this CDR3. This chain links TRBV14 with TRBJ1-2; D call uncertain. Germline CDR1 and CDR2: SGHDN and FVKESK. This CDR3 has 12 amino acids. The V gene lost 1 base and the J gene lost 0 bases, with 0 bases spanning the gap. CDR3 protein: CASSQANYGYTF. CDR3 coding DNA: TGTGCCAGCAGCCAAGCTAACTATGGCTACACCTTC.

The chain employs TRBV14 and TRBJ1-2, with D uncertain. The CDR3 length is 15 residues. Deletions cut 1 base from V and 4 bases from J, with 13 bases between. Germline V lookup: CDR1 SGHDN, CDR2 FVKESK. CDR3 protein: CASSQGSYGPYGYTF. The CDR3, as DNA: TGTGCCAGCAGCCAAGGTAGTTACGGACCCTATGGCTACACCTTC.

J is TRBJ2-7 and V is TRBV13; tentatively, D is TRBD2 (7 bases). The CDR3 length is 15 residues. Trimming cost V 5 bases and J 0 bases, with 14 bases left between them. Germline CDR1 PRHDT, CDR2 FYEKMQ (reference sequence). This CDR3 reads CASSRGALTSYEQYF. The CDR3, as DNA: TGTGCCAGCAGCCGGGGGGCTCTAACCTCCTACGAGCAGTACTTC.

This sequence joins TRBV5-1 and TRBJ2-7; 7 bases are shared with TRBD1. V trimming: 4 bases; J trimming: 5 bases; junction bases outside the gene matches: 12. The CDR3 consists of 15 residues. Germline V gives CDR1 SGHRS, CDR2 YFSETQ. CDR3: CASSIATGERNEQYF. For the CDR3, the DNA is TGCGCCAGCAGCATCGCAACAGGGGAACGGAACGAGCAGTACTTC.

Notes on this clone: Other DNA sequences in this specimen translate into the identical CDR3. This chain uses TRBV5-1 with TRBJ1-3; D is unclear. There are 16 residues in the CDR3. V lost 0 bases, J lost 0 bases, and 10 bases lay in between. CDR1 is SGHRS, CDR2 YFSETQ, per germline. CDR3 protein: CASSLAGGGSGNTIYF. The CDR3 coding sequence is TGCGCCAGCAGCTTGGCCGGCGGCGGCTCTGGAAACACCATATATTTT.

The rearrangement joins TRBV9 to TRBJ2-1; 7 nucleotides line up with TRBD1. Germline-derived CDR1 and CDR2 are SGDLS and YYNGEE. This CDR3 spans 14 amino acids. J lost 6 bases, V lost 2 bases, and 5 bases had no gene match. CDR3 protein: CASSVSTGPNEQFF. CDR3 in DNA: TGTGCCAGCAGCGTCTCGACAGGGCCCAATGAGCAGTTCTTC. The whole variable domain, filled in from reference TRBV9 and TRBJ2-1, reads DSGVTQTPKHLITATGQRVTLRCSPRSGDLSVYWYQQSLDQGLQFLIQYYNGEERAKGNILERFSAQQFPDLHSELNLSSLELGDSALYFCASSVSTGPNEQFFGPGTRLTVL.